The clone carrying this T cell receptor beta chain was observed many times. Researchers amplified the TCR beta CDR3 regions from RNA transcripts. A set of HTBI primers served as the primers for a first-round RT-PCR of the TCR CDR3. From the multiplex PCR reads, TCRdb called clonotypes with MiXCR, one entry per CDR3 protein. The sample has around 440,000 distinct CDR3 sequences; less than 20% are singletons. The entry originates in a study of T cells in Graves' hyperthyroidism and ophthalmopathy. Patients aged 18 to 65 had newly diagnosed hyperthyroidism lasting under 2 months. A patient was excluded if there was uncontrolled infection, other autoimmune disease, pregnancy or lactation. The CDR3 covers 15 residues. V lost 0 bases to trimming and J lost 8 bases, with 13 bases between them. The germline CDR1 and CDR2 sequences are MNHNY and SVGAGI (reference sequence).

The TCR comes from a woman aged 18-35 years with Graves' hyperthyroidism. Sequencing used blood. The rearrangement links TRBV6-6 to TRBJ1-4; D remains ambiguous. CDR3 bases: TGTGCCAGCAGTTACTCCGCTTACCCGCGGGAAAAACTGTTTTTT. This codes for CASSYSAYPREKLFF.